The 26 T cell receptor beta chains reported below all come from one sample, sequenced in a study of T cell changes during pregnancy in multiple sclerosis. Data came from immunoSEQ multiplex PCR; TCRdb stores just in-frame clones and leaves some out. The table records under 50,000 clones, approximately 95% of them present only once. This sample comprised CD8+ T cells from peripheral blood mononuclear cells, obtained in the first trimester of pregnancy. These receptors originate from a female donor with multiple sclerosis, enrolled in a pregnancy study.

CDR3 region: CSITGGADYGYTF. The DNA of the CDR3 is TGCAGCATAACAGGGGGCGCCGACTATGGCTACACCTTC. This sequence joins TRBV29-1 and TRBJ1-2; 9 positions match TRBD1. Trimming removed 8 bases from V and 3 bases from J; junction bases left unmatched: 7. CDR1 SQVTM and CDR2 ANQGSEA come from the germline V gene. The CDR3 length is 13 residues.

The chain couples TRBV5-1 to TRBJ2-5; 10 bases agree with TRBD2. The V segment lost 1 base and the J segment 2 bases; nucleotides outside the gene matches: 8. Germline V CDR1 and CDR2: SGHRS, YFSETQ. The CDR3 length is 17 residues. In nucleotides, the CDR3 is TGCGCCAGCAGCTTGAGGGGTAGCGGGAGGTCTCAAGAGACCCAGTACTTC. It codes for CASSLRGSGRSQETQYF.

The V gene is TRBV4-3, the J gene TRBJ2-7, with 14 bases that match TRBD2. The germline V gene encodes CDR1 LGHNA and CDR2 YSLEER. CDR3 length: 16 residues. Trimming removed 0 bases from V and 6 bases from J; junction bases left unmatched: 4. The CDR3 spells CASSQDLTSGRGEQYF. The CDR3 DNA reads TGCGCCAGCAGCCAAGATCTGACTAGCGGGAGGGGCGAGCAGTACTTC.

This chain connects TRBV19 to TRBJ2-4, with 8 bases lining up with TRBD1. Germline CDR1 LNHDA, CDR2 SQIVND (reference sequence). J lost 11 bases, V lost 3 bases, and 9 bases had no gene match. CDR3 length: 14 amino acids. CDR3 DNA sequence: TGTGCCAGTAGTATGGCAGGGGGCTTTTTGTTTCAGTACTTC. It specifies CASSMAGGFLFQYF. Looking up the rest from reference TRBV19 and TRBJ2-4 gives the full variable domain: DGGITQSPKYLFRKEGQNVTLSCEQNLNHDAMYWYRQDPGQGLRLIYYSQIVNDFQKGDIAEGYSVSREKKESFPLTVTSAQKNPTAFYLCASSMAGGFLFQYFGAGTRLSVL.

The V and J genes are TRBV7-6 and TRBJ2-3, with a weak D call TRBD2 (5 bases). There are 12 residues in the CDR3. CDR1 and CDR2 (germline): SGHVS, FNYEAQ. V lost 5 bases and J 4 bases, leaving 7 bases between the germline ends. CDR3 residues: CASSPGADTQYF. The CDR3 DNA follows: TGTGCCAGCAGCCCCGGGGCAGATACGCAGTATTTT.

This clone was observed a single time. The chain recombines TRBV27 with TRBJ2-1; tentative D call: TRBD2 (5 bases). This CDR3 region has 13 residues. CDR1 MNHEY and CDR2 SMNVEV come from the germline V gene (reference sequence). The V end lost 2 bases, the J end lost 6 bases, and 8 bases lay between the germline ends. The CDR3 DNA sequence: TGTGCCAGCAGTTTAGACCGGGGCAATGAGCAGTTCTTC. Protein sequence: CASSLDRGNEQFF.

This rearrangement joins TRBV11-2 to TRBJ2-5, with D perhaps TRBD2 (5 bases). The CDR3 sequence is 12 residues long. Trimming shortened V by 5 bases and J by 9 bases, and 13 bases separated the two germline ends. Per the germline V gene, CDR1 is SGHAT and CDR2 is FQNNGV. The chain's CDR3 is CASSGVSGAQYF. For the CDR3, the DNA is TGTGCCAGCAGCGGGGTTTCCGGGGCCCAGTACTTC.

This clone was observed a single time. The chain has TRBV29-1 and TRBJ1-2; possibly TRBD1 for D (5 bases). Germline CDR1 reads SQVTM; CDR2 reads ANQGSEA. Trimming took 3 bases from V and 6 from J, leaving 11 bases between them. CDR3 length: 12 residues. The CDR3 nucleotides read TGCAGCGTTGACCGCAGGGTTCATGGCTACACCTTC. Protein: CSVDRRVHGYTF.

The chain uses TRBV28 and TRBJ2-6, with D perhaps TRBD1 (5 bases). The CDR3 spans 20 residues. V was pared by 4 bases and J by 0 bases, with 22 bases between. The germline V gene encodes CDR1 MDHEN and CDR2 SYDVKM. The CDR3 sequence: CASSYPRLRTSPSGANVLTF. As DNA, the CDR3 is TGTGCCAGCAGTTACCCTCGATTGCGGACATCCCCCTCTGGGGCCAACGTCCTGACTTTC.

The chain uses TRBV19 and TRBJ1-1, with 10 bases aligning to TRBD1. This CDR3 is built from 16 residues. V dropped 1 base and J dropped 5; count of bases not matched to a gene: 7. In germline, CDR1 is LNHDA, CDR2 SQIVND (reference sequence). The CDR3 DNA sequence: TGTGCCAGTAGTATAGGGGACAGGGGTTTAAAAACTGAAGCTTTCTTT. It is translated as CASSIGDRGLKTEAFF. The whole variable domain, remainder taken from reference TRBV19 and TRBJ1-1, is DGGITQSPKYLFRKEGQNVTLSCEQNLNHDAMYWYRQDPGQGLRLIYYSQIVNDFQKGDIAEGYSVSREKKESFPLTVTSAQKNPTAFYLCASSIGDRGLKTEAFFGQGTRLTVV.

The chain joins TRBV27 to TRBJ2-7; TRBD1 might be the D (5 bases). The V end lost 3 bases, the J end lost 4 bases, and 13 bases lay between the germline ends. Germline CDR1 is MNHEY and CDR2 is SMNVEV (reference sequence). CDR3 size: 14 residues. CDR3 bases: TGTGCCAGCAGTTTTCAGGGAAGGTGGTACGAGCAGTACTTC. The encoded protein is CASSFQGRWYEQYF.

This rearrangement joins TRBV7-6 to TRBJ2-7; D unclear. The germline V and J ends were trimmed by 6 bases and 0 bases, with 18 bases remaining between them. This CDR3 spans 16 amino acids. Germline V lookup: CDR1 SGHVS, CDR2 FNYEAQ. The DNA for the CDR3 is TGTGCCAGCAGAGCCGAGGCGGAGAGCAGCTCCTACGAGCAGTACTTC. Protein: CASRAEAESSSYEQYF.

The chain uses TRBV6-6 and TRBJ1-1; no clear D gene. Germline V gives CDR1 MNHNY, CDR2 SVGAGI (reference sequence). The CDR3 runs to 11 residues. The V end lost 4 bases, the J end lost 7 bases, and 7 bases lay between the germline ends. The CDR3 DNA sequence: TGTGCCAGCAGTTCAGGCTTTGAAGCTTTCTTT. Residues: CASSSGFEAFF.

The V and J genes are TRBV7-6 and TRBJ2-3, with D unclear. CDR3 length equals 12 residues. V was shortened by 4 bases and J by 2 bases, with 4 bases between the two germline ends. Per germline, CDR1 SGHVS and CDR2 FNYEAQ. CDR3 residues: CASSSLTDTQYF. CDR3 coding DNA: TGTGCCAGCAGCTCACTCACAGATACGCAGTATTTT.

This clone is labeled medium-sized. This chain uses TRBV2 with TRBJ1-1; 7 bases line up with TRBD1. The CDR3 loop spans 13 amino acids. Germline V gene lookup returns CDR1 SNHLY and CDR2 FYNNEI. Losses at the gene ends were 0 bases for V and 8 bases for J; bases not matched to a gene: 3. The CDR3 spells CASSEAGGREAFF. CDR3 bases: TGTGCCAGCAGTGAAGCAGGGGGCCGGGAAGCTTTCTTT.

This clone was detected once. The chain employs TRBV30 and TRBJ2-5; D may correspond to TRBD1 or TRBD2 (5 bases each). The end of the DNA aligns better with TRBJ2-7, so the J call may be wrong. CDR1 is GTSNPN and CDR2 is SVGIG in the germline V gene (reference sequence). This CDR3 comprises 12 residues. This chain's CDR3 is CAWSVGAYEQYF. DNA of the CDR3: TGTGCCTGGAGTGTGGGGGCCTACGAGCAGTACTTC.

The chain couples TRBV5-6 to TRBJ1-1; D perhaps matches TRBD1 (6 bases). The germline V and J ends were trimmed by 2 bases and 3 bases, with 8 bases remaining between them. Germline CDR1 is SGHDT and CDR2 is YYEEEE. This CDR3 is 13 amino acids long. The CDR3 protein is CASSFYRDTEAFF. The CDR3 DNA reads TGTGCCAGCAGCTTCTACAGGGACACTGAAGCTTTCTTT. Full variable domain (missing parts from reference TRBV5-6 and TRBJ1-1): DAGVTQSPTHLIKTRGQQVTLRCSPKSGHDTVSWYQQALGQGPQFIFQYYEEEERQRGNFPDRFSGHQFPNYSSELNVNALLLGDSALYLCASSFYRDTEAFFGQGTRLTVV.

The table lists this clone with a few counts. V and J are TRBV13 and TRBJ2-7; maybe TRBD2 (6 bases). V was cut by 5 bases and J by 5 bases, with 7 bases left in between. The CDR3 is 11 residues long. The germline V gene has CDR1 PRHDT and CDR2 FYEKMQ (reference sequence). CDR3 residues: CASSGGNEQYF. The CDR3 bases are TGTGCCAGCAGCGGGGGGAACGAGCAGTACTTC.

V and J are TRBV4-1 and TRBJ2-3, with 12 bases lining up with TRBD2. The germline CDR1 and CDR2 sequences are MGHRA and YSYEKL. The J segment lost 5 bases and the V segment lost 1 base, leaving 4 bases of the junction unmatched. The CDR3 has 16 residues. CDR3 sequence reads: CASSQGLAGVGDTQYF. The CDR3 nucleotides read TGCGCCAGCAGCCAAGGACTAGCGGGAGTAGGAGATACGCAGTATTTT.

V gene TRBV27 combines with J gene TRBJ2-1; D might be TRBD1 (6 bases). The ends were cut back, 2 bases at V and 5 bases at J, with 7 bases in the middle. The CDR3 loop spans 13 amino acids. Germline V gives CDR1 MNHEY, CDR2 SMNVEV (reference sequence). The CDR3 bases are TGTGCCAGCAGTTTAGACAGGAACAATGAGCAGTTCTTC. Translating gives CASSLDRNNEQFF.

This chain links TRBV7-8 with TRBJ2-4, with 8 positions matching TRBD2. J lost 1 base, V lost 5 bases, and 7 bases had no gene match. Germline V gene sequence: CDR1 SGHVS, CDR2 FQNEAQ. The CDR3 contains 16 residues. CDR3: CASSRAGVGAKNIQYF. The CDR3 DNA is TGTGCCAGCAGCAGAGCGGGAGTAGGCGCCAAAAACATTCAGTACTTC. Full variable domain (missing parts from reference TRBV7-8 and TRBJ2-4): GAGVSQSPRYKVAKRGQDVALRCDPISGHVSLFWYQQALGQGPEFLTYFQNEAQLDKSGLPSDRFFAERPEGSVSTLKIQRTQQEDSAVYLCASSRAGVGAKNIQYFGAGTRLSVL.

The chain links TRBV9 to TRBJ2-7; 7 bases align to TRBD1. This CDR3 has 13 residues. V lost 0 bases, J lost 5 bases, and 2 bases stayed unmatched. CDR1 SGDLS and CDR2 YYNGEE come from the germline V gene. CDR3 nucleotides: TGTGCCAGCAGCGTAGGGACAGGCCACGAGCAGTACTTC. As protein: CASSVGTGHEQYF.

The rearrangement uses TRBV11-2 and TRBJ1-4, with TRBD1 matching over 7 bases. This CDR3 has 16 amino acids. CDR1 is SGHAT, CDR2 FQNNGV, per germline. V lost 5 bases to trimming and J lost 4 bases; unmatched junction nucleotides: 10. CDR3 region: CASSARSTGVNEKLFF. The CDR3 DNA reads TGTGCCAGCAGCGCCCGAAGTACAGGGGTTAATGAAAAACTGTTTTTT.

V and J are TRBV7-2 and TRBJ2-1; TRBD2 matches at 9 bases. This CDR3 has 15 residues. Germline values: CDR1 SGHTA, CDR2 FQGNSA. After removal of 2 bases from V and 3 bases from J, the junction contained 2 bases not matched to a gene. The CDR3: CASSLLAGDYNEQFF. CDR3 coding DNA: TGTGCCAGCAGCTTATTAGCGGGAGACTACAATGAGCAGTTCTTC.

The gene calls are TRBV7-6 and TRBJ2-5; D ambiguous. Trimming took off 4 bases at V and 1 base at J, with 13 bases between the two ends. This CDR3 is built from 15 residues. Germline V gene data show CDR1 as SGHVS and CDR2 as FNYEAQ. The chain's CDR3 is CASSYIERPQETQYF. The CDR3 bases are TGTGCCAGCAGCTATATTGAGCGACCCCAAGAGACCCAGTACTTC.

V gene TRBV12-2 combines with J gene TRBJ2-3; the DNA was not compared with TRBD2, the D call given in the table. TRBV12-2 is a pseudogene segment. The CDR3 sequence is 17 residues long. CDR3 nucleotides: TGTGCAAGTCGCTCGCAGAGCGGGAGGGTTCCCACAGATACGCAGTATTTT. Translated, it gives CASRSQSGRVPTDTQYF.